The next 21 T cell receptor beta chains were all read from a single sample in a study of T cell responses to AZD1222 COVID-19 vaccine. Some clones are missing from TCRdb's copy, which holds only in-frame ones; the method was immunoSEQ multiplex PCR. The table records about 93,000 clones, 75% to 90% of them present only once. Sequenced here: peripheral blood, sampled on day 0 of AZD1222 vaccination. Every receptor here comes from an adult in good health.

The chain joins TRBV15 to TRBJ1-2, with TRBD1 as a possible D gene (5 bases). The CDR3 loop spans 17 amino acids. Deletions cut 0 bases from V and 3 bases from J, with 17 bases between. Looked up from germline, CDR1 is LNHNV and CDR2 is YYDKDF (reference sequence). CDR3 region: CATSRDRVSGDYYGYTF. DNA of the CDR3: TGTGCCACCAGCAGAGACCGGGTCTCGGGGGACTACTATGGCTACACCTTC. The variable domain in full, with the rest retrieved from reference TRBV15 and TRBJ1-2, is DAMVIQNPRYQVTQFGKPVTLSCSQTLNHNVMYWYQQKSSQAPKLLFHYYDKDFNNEADTPDNFQSRRPNTSFCFLDIRSPGLGDTAMYLCATSRDRVSGDYYGYTFGSGTRLTVV.

V usage is TRBV27 and J usage is TRBJ1-2; D not resolved. Germline V gene lookup returns CDR1 MNHEY and CDR2 SMNVEV (reference sequence). This CDR3 has 13 residues. V lost 2 bases and J 7 bases, leaving 11 bases between the germline ends. The CDR3 protein is CASSLQRAGGYTF. The CDR3 DNA reads TGTGCCAGCAGTTTACAGCGGGCCGGTGGCTACACCTTC.

The chain has TRBV24-1 and TRBJ1-5; D unclear. Trimming took off 3 bases at V and 5 bases at J, with 7 bases between the two ends. The germline V gene has CDR1 KGHDR and CDR2 SFDVKD. This CDR3 has 13 amino acids. CDR3 protein: CATSDPGDQPQHF. The CDR3 nucleotides are TGTGCCACCAGTGATCCCGGTGATCAGCCCCAGCATTTT.

V is TRBV5-1 and J is TRBJ1-1; D ambiguous. The CDR3 runs to 12 residues. Germline assignment: CDR1 SGHRS and CDR2 YFSETQ. The ends were cut back, 4 bases at V and 2 bases at J, with 6 bases in the middle. The CDR3 DNA reads as TGCGCCAGCAGCATGGTAAACACTGAAGCTTTCTTT. As protein: CASSMVNTEAFF.

This chain uses TRBV6-5 with TRBJ1-2; tentatively, D is TRBD1 (6 bases). Germline values: CDR1 MNHEY, CDR2 SVGAGI. Trimming took off 5 bases at V and 2 bases at J, with 6 bases between the two ends. The CDR3 consists of 12 residues. The CDR3 sequence: CASSTGNYGYTF. The CDR3 coding sequence is TGTGCCAGCAGTACAGGGAACTATGGCTACACCTTC.

CDR3 sequence (DNA): TGTGCCAGCAGTGAGGCAGGGGGCACCGGGGAGCTGTTTTTT. Translating it yields CASSEAGGTGELFF. This chain joins TRBV2 and TRBJ2-2; 7 bases map to TRBD1. The CDR3 totals 14 residues. Trimming removed 3 bases from V and 4 bases from J; junction bases left unmatched: 2. Germline assignment: CDR1 SNHLY and CDR2 FYNNEI. The full variable domain, its missing parts supplied by reference TRBV2 and TRBJ2-2, is EPEVTQTPSHQVTQMGQEVILRCVPISNHLYFYWYRQILGQKVEFLVSFYNNEISEKSEIFDDQFSVERPDGSNFTLKIRSTKLEDSAMYFCASSEAGGTGELFFGEGSRLTVL.

The chain has TRBV10-3 and TRBJ2-2; D remains ambiguous. CDR3 size: 11 residues. The germline V gene encodes CDR1 ENHRY and CDR2 SYGVKD. V was shortened by 6 bases and J by 6 bases, with 5 bases between the two germline ends. The CDR3 loop is CAIRGSGELFF. Here the CDR3 DNA reads TGTGCCATCAGGGGTTCCGGGGAGCTGTTTTTT.

The chain joins TRBV5-1 to TRBJ1-6; D is uncertain. CDR3 size: 14 residues. Germline lookup yields CDR1 SGHRS and CDR2 YFSETQ. V dropped 3 bases and J dropped 7 bases, with 11 bases sitting between them. In DNA, the CDR3 is TGCGCCAGCAGCTACGAGGGTGGGAATTCACCCCTCCACTTT. As protein: CASSYEGGNSPLHF. Supplemented by reference TRBV5-1 and TRBJ1-6, the full variable domain reads KAGVTQTPRYLIKTRGQQVTLSCSPISGHRSVSWYQQTPGQGLQFLFEYFSETQRNKGNFPGRFSGRQFSNSRSEMNVSTLELGDSALYLCASSYEGGNSPLHFGNGTRLTVT.

This sequence joins TRBV28 and TRBJ2-1; D is perhaps TRBD2 (6 bases). The CDR3 has 14 residues. V dropped 0 bases and J dropped 6 bases, with 9 bases sitting between them. From germline, CDR1 is MDHEN and CDR2 SYDVKM. The CDR3 bases are TGTGCCAGCAGTTTATGGGACTACTCCAATGAGCAGTTCTTC. It translates to CASSLWDYSNEQFF. The complete variable domain, with remaining parts taken from reference TRBV28 and TRBJ2-1, reads DVKVTQSSRYLVKRTGEKVFLECVQDMDHENMFWYRQDPGLGLRLIYFSYDVKMKEKGDIPEGYSVSREKKERFSLILESASTNQTSMYLCASSLWDYSNEQFFGPGTRLTVL.

In its sample, this clone was seen once. V usage is TRBV5-4 and J usage is TRBJ1-2, with 7 bases that match TRBD1. The CDR3 sequence is 14 residues long. Germline V gene sequence: CDR1 SGHNT, CDR2 YYREEE (reference sequence). V lost 4 bases and J lost 4; bases outside the gene matches: 7. The CDR3 nucleotides are TGTGCCAGCAGCCCCGGGACAGAAGGCTATGGCTACACCTTC. Protein: CASSPGTEGYGYTF.

The chain combines TRBV6-1 with TRBJ1-5, with D possibly matching TRBD1 (6 bases). Trimming left V 1 base short and J 2 bases short, with 27 bases between. Looked up from germline, CDR1 is MNHNS and CDR2 is SASEGT. This CDR3 region has 21 residues. Written as DNA, the CDR3 is TGTGCCAGCAGTGAAGGAGGCGTCGGGGGCAAGGGGCTATATGGCAATCAGCCCCAGCATTTT. Amino acid sequence: CASSEGGVGGKGLYGNQPQHF.

This clone has only one observation. This chain uses TRBV18 with TRBJ1-5; 10 nucleotides match TRBD1. The V gene's germline CDR1 is KGHSH and CDR2 LQKENI. The trim removed 6 bases at V and 1 base at J, leaving 6 bases unmatched. The CDR3 is made up of 16 amino acids. Here the CDR3 reads CASSLDRGRSNQPQHF. The CDR3 DNA follows: TGTGCCAGCTCCCTCGACAGGGGGCGAAGCAATCAGCCCCAGCATTTT.

The chain recombines TRBV28 with TRBJ2-7; TRBD2 is a possible D gene (6 bases). The V gene lost 4 bases and the J gene lost 3 bases, with 10 bases spanning the gap. Germline assignment: CDR1 MDHEN and CDR2 SYDVKM. The CDR3 is 13 residues long. The CDR3 DNA follows: TGTGCCAGCAGTTCCACTAGCTTCTACGAGCAGTACTTC. It encodes CASSSTSFYEQYF.

The V call is TRBV28, the J call TRBJ1-1; 7 bases match TRBD1. Germline V CDR1 and CDR2: MDHEN, SYDVKM. V was pared by 10 bases and J by 2 bases, with 10 bases of the junction left unmatched. The CDR3 covers 14 residues. CDR3 coding DNA: TGTGCCATACAGGGGACCCCCTCAAACACTGAAGCTTTCTTT. It is translated as CAIQGTPSNTEAFF.

In DNA form, the CDR3 reads TGTGCCAGCAGTTACGTCGGCCGACTGCGGCAGCCCCAGCATTTT. The encoded protein is CASSYVGRLRQPQHF. The genes are TRBV6-5 and TRBJ1-5; D uncertain. Germline V lookup: CDR1 MNHEY, CDR2 SVGAGI. There are 15 residues in the CDR3. Trimming removed 2 bases from V and 7 bases from J, with 15 bases in between.

The chain combines TRBV5-1 with TRBJ2-1; D not certain. This CDR3 is 16 amino acids long. The V and J ends lost 0 bases and 2 bases respectively, with 12 bases between them. Germline-derived CDR1 and CDR2 are SGHRS and YFSETQ. The CDR3 region has the DNA TGCGCCAGCAGCTTGGCCGGGCAGCAAACCTACAATGAGCAGTTCTTC. It specifies CASSLAGQQTYNEQFF.

In this sample, this clone turned up once. The chain carries TRBV6-6 and TRBJ1-2; the D is unclear. The V gene lost 6 bases and the J gene lost 5 bases, with 13 bases spanning the gap. Per the germline V gene, CDR1 is MNHNY and CDR2 is SVGAGI (reference sequence). This CDR3 is built from 13 residues. DNA of the CDR3: TGTGCCAGCAGCCCGACGGCCCTTTATGGCTACACCTTC. As protein: CASSPTALYGYTF.

This sequence joins TRBV19 and TRBJ2-7; 13 nucleotides align to TRBD2. V shed 8 bases, J shed 4 bases, and the junction held 8 bases outside the gene matches. Germline CDR1 is LNHDA and CDR2 is SQIVND (reference sequence). This CDR3 spans 15 amino acids. The CDR3 sequence: CASRMTSGRTYEQYF. The CDR3, as DNA: TGTGCCAGTCGAATGACTAGCGGGAGGACTTACGAGCAGTACTTC.

V gene TRBV7-9 combines with J gene TRBJ2-2; TRBD2 agrees at 14 bases. V lost 3 bases to trimming and J lost 5 bases; unmatched junction nucleotides: 5. CDR1 and CDR2 from the germline V gene are SEHNR and FQNEAQ (reference sequence). This CDR3 has 17 residues. CDR3 residues: CASSFIGTSGRTGELFF. CDR3 bases: TGTGCCAGCAGCTTTATTGGGACTAGCGGGAGAACCGGGGAGCTGTTTTTT.

This clone was counted a single time. The rearrangement joins TRBV7-9 to TRBJ2-1; 13 bases line up with TRBD2. The CDR3 is made up of 17 amino acids. With 5 bases clipped from V and 8 bases from J, the junction kept 12 bases outside the gene matches. Germline loops: CDR1 SEHNR, CDR2 FQNEAQ (reference sequence). CDR3 bases: TGTGCCAGCAGCCGCGGCCCGACTAGCGGGAGGCTCTATGAGCAGTTCTTC. Protein sequence: CASSRGPTSGRLYEQFF.

The table lists this clone with a few counts. V and J are TRBV24-1 and TRBJ2-5, with D tentatively TRBD2 (6 bases). The CDR3 covers 15 residues. Trimming stripped 3 bases from V and 1 base from J, with 11 bases between. Germline V CDR1 and CDR2: KGHDR, SFDVKD. CDR3 residues: CATSDAAGGQETQYF. The DNA of the CDR3 is TGTGCCACCAGTGATGCTGCCGGGGGCCAAGAGACCCAGTACTTC.